This is a list of T cell receptor beta chains from one sample in a study of blood T cell repertoires in COVID-19. Only in-frame clones appear in the TCRdb table, and some are missing; sequencing was by immunoSEQ multiplex PCR. This table holds about 210,000 clones, 80% to 90% found once. The source material was PBMCs or T cells enriched from blood (not recorded which). All receptors derive from a man aged 25-45 years who had recovered from COVID-19. Both conserved end residues are part of each CDR3. D genes are given only for firm matches. The size field is filled for only some rows; it gives once, few, many or a size class.

d_call	v_call	j_call	clone_size	cdr3_nt	cdr3_aa
NA	TRBV30	TRBJ2-2	NA	TGTGCCTCCCCCCCGGAGGGGAACACCGGGGAGCTGTTTTTT	CASPPEGNTGELFF
TRBD2	TRBV11-2	TRBJ2-1	few	TGTGCCAGCAGCTTATCTAGCGGGGACTACAATGAGCAGTTCTTC	CASSLSSGDYNEQFF
TRBD2	TRBV9	TRBJ2-7	NA	TGTGCCAGCAGCGTGACTAGCGGGGGGGCACAATACGAGCAGTACTTC	CASSVTSGGAQYEQYF
NA	TRBV12-3/TRBV12-4	TRBJ1-2	NA	TGTGCCAGCAGTTTCCGGGTTAGCTATGGCTACACCTTC	CASSFRVSYGYTF
NA	TRBV19	TRBJ1-4	NA	TGTGCCGAAAGTAGGCGGGGATCAAAGGAAAAACTGTTTTTT	CAESRRGSKEKLFF
NA	TRBV10-3	TRBJ1-2	NA	TGTGCCATCCAGGTAGGGGCGACATATGGCTACACCTTC	CAIQVGATYGYTF
NA	TRBV4-1	TRBJ1-1	NA	TGCGCCAGCAGCCCCCTGGGCATGAACACTGAAGCTTTCTTT	CASSPLGMNTEAFF
NA	TRBV30	TRBJ1-1	NA	TGTGCCTGGAGTCACGGGGGGAACACTGAAGCTTTCTTT	CAWSHGGNTEAFF
NA	TRBV5-1	TRBJ2-2	NA	TGCGCCAGCAGCTTGGGACAGAACACCGGGGAGCTGTTTTTT	CASSLGQNTGELFF
TRBD1	TRBV10-3	TRBJ1-2	NA	TGTGCCATCAGCCGGGACAGGGGAGCTAACTATGGCTACACCTTC	CAISRDRGANYGYTF
NA	TRBV5-4	TRBJ2-7	NA	TGTGCCAGCAGCTTGGGACTTTACGAGCAGTACTTC	CASSLGLYEQYF
TRBD1	TRBV2	TRBJ1-6	few	TGTGCCAGCAGTGACGTAGGGGGCGGGTCACCCCTCCACTTT	CASSDVGGGSPLHF
NA	TRBV5-1	TRBJ2-7	NA	TGCGCCAGCAGTCCCACAGAGCTTAGCTCCTACGAGCAGTACTTC	CASSPTELSSYEQYF
TRBD1	TRBV18	TRBJ2-1	once	TGTGCCAGCTCACTGGACAGGAGCTCCTACAATGAGCAGTTCTTC	CASSLDRSSYNEQFF
NA	TRBV5-4	TRBJ2-7	NA	TGTGCCAGCAGCTTTGGAGGGGGCCGGGACGAGCAGTACTTC	CASSFGGGRDEQYF
NA	TRBV4-1	TRBJ2-4	NA	TGCGCCAGCAGCCTTTTAGACAGACCCAAAAACATTCAGTACTTC	CASSLLDRPKNIQYF
TRBD1	TRBV7-2	TRBJ2-7	NA	TGTGCCAGCAGCTTAGCTGGGACAGAATCCTACGAGCAGTACTTC	CASSLAGTESYEQYF
NA	TRBV5-6	TRBJ1-6	once	TGTGCCAGCAGCTTGCCGGGGAAAAATTCACCCCTCCACTTT	CASSLPGKNSPLHF
NA	TRBV18	TRBJ1-1	NA	TGTGCCAGCTCTCCCACAAGGAACACTGAAGCTTTCTTT	CASSPTRNTEAFF
TRBD1	TRBV11-3	TRBJ1-1	NA	TGTGCCAGCAGCTTACGTGACAGGGGCACTGAAGCTTTCTTT	CASSLRDRGTEAFF
NA	TRBV19	TRBJ2-3	NA	TGTGCCAGTAGCATCAGATCGGCGGGCACAGATACGCAGTATTTT	CASSIRSAGTDTQYF
TRBD2	TRBV7-2	TRBJ2-7	NA	TGTGCCAGCAGCTTAGCGCTTACTAGCGGGAGGCACTACGAGCAGTACTTC	CASSLALTSGRHYEQYF
NA	TRBV12-3/TRBV12-4	TRBJ2-1	NA	TGTGCCAGCAGTCCCGACAGGAGACAGCAGTTCTTC	CASSPDRRQQFF
TRBD1	TRBV19	TRBJ1-4	NA	TGTGCCAGTAGTATAAGAGGGGGCGGCGATGAAAAACTGTTTTTT	CASSIRGGGDEKLFF
NA	TRBV7-6	TRBJ1-5	NA	TGTGCCAGCAGCTTAGCGGGGTGGGGGGTTAACCAGCCCCAGCATTTT	CASSLAGWGVNQPQHF
TRBD1	TRBV13	TRBJ1-1	NA	TGTGCCAGCAGCGAGGACAGGGGGGACACTGAAGCTTTCTTT	CASSEDRGDTEAFF
NA	TRBV18	TRBJ2-5	once	TGTGCCAGCTCACGAGGACAGCAAGAGACCCAGTACTTC	CASSRGQQETQYF
TRBD1	TRBV5-1	TRBJ1-2	once	TGCGCCAGCAGCCGGGACAGGGGGATGGTCTATGGCTACACCTTC	CASSRDRGMVYGYTF
NA	TRBV9	TRBJ1-1	once	TGTGCCAGCAGCGTCGGAGGGGCGACTGAAGCTTTCTTT	CASSVGGATEAFF
TRBD2	TRBV5-1	TRBJ2-3	NA	TGCGCCAGCAGCGGCGGGGGGACAGATACGCAGTATTTT	CASSGGGTDTQYF
NA	TRBV4-3	TRBJ2-2	NA	TGCGCCAGCAGCCAAGAGACTAGTTCCGGGGAGCTGTTTTTT	CASSQETSSGELFF
TRBD1	TRBV19	TRBJ2-6	NA	TGTGCCAGTAGTCCCGGGACAGCCCGGTCTGGGGCCAACGTCCTGACTTTC	CASSPGTARSGANVLTF
TRBD2	TRBV7-2	TRBJ2-1	NA	TGTGCCAGCAGCTTGTGGGAGGGGTCCTACAATGAGCAGTTCTTC	CASSLWEGSYNEQFF
NA	TRBV4-2	TRBJ2-7	NA	TGTGCCAGCAGCCAAGCGGGTCTCCTAAACGAGCAGTACTTC	CASSQAGLLNEQYF
TRBD1	TRBV28	TRBJ2-2	NA	TGTGCCAGCAGTTTTTCCGGCAGGGGGCGCACGGGCGGGGAGCTGTTTTTT	CASSFSGRGRTGGELFF
TRBD2	TRBV28	TRBJ2-2	NA	TGTGCCAGCAGTTTGTACCCTAGCGGACCCGCGAACACCGGGGAGCTGTTTTTT	CASSLYPSGPANTGELFF
NA	TRBV6-5	TRBJ2-1	NA	TGTGCCAGCAGTTACTTCGGGGTAGCCTACAATGAGCAGTTCTTC	CASSYFGVAYNEQFF
NA	TRBV12-3/TRBV12-4	TRBJ1-2	NA	TGTGCCAGCACCTCGGGGGGGGACTATGGCTACACCTTC	CASTSGGDYGYTF
TRBD1	TRBV6-6	TRBJ1-5	NA	TGTGCCAGCAGTCCAACCGGGACAGGGGTTCAGCCCCAGCATTTT	CASSPTGTGVQPQHF
NA	TRBV9	TRBJ2-7	NA	TGTGCCAGCAGCCCTCAGGGGAGCTCCTACGAGCAGTACTTC	CASSPQGSSYEQYF
NA	TRBV19	TRBJ2-7	NA	TGTGCCAGCAGTCGGAATACAGGGAACGAGCAGTACTTC	CASSRNTGNEQYF
NA	TRBV5-1	TRBJ2-1	NA	TGCGCCAGCAGCTTGGGACTGACGTCAACCTACAATGAGCAGTTCTTC	CASSLGLTSTYNEQFF
TRBD1	TRBV2	TRBJ2-3	NA	TGTGCCAGCAGTCCTCGGGACAGAAGTAGCACAGATACGCAGTATTTT	CASSPRDRSSTDTQYF
NA	TRBV19	TRBJ2-5	NA	TGTGCCAGTAGTATCCATCTAAGGACCCAGTACTTC	CASSIHLRTQYF
TRBD2	TRBV4-2	TRBJ2-3	NA	TGTGCCAGCAGCCAAGAAGGTGGGAGGGAGCAAGATACGCAGTATTTT	CASSQEGGREQDTQYF
TRBD1	TRBV7-9	TRBJ2-5	NA	TGTGCCAGCAGCCCGGGACAGGACCTTGGGGAGACCCAGTACTTC	CASSPGQDLGETQYF
NA	TRBV4-1	TRBJ1-2	NA	TGCGCCAGCAGCCAAGGCCCAGGGGTGTATGGCTACACCTTC	CASSQGPGVYGYTF
TRBD1	TRBV28	TRBJ1-3	once	TGTGCCAGCAGTTTAGACAGGGGTTTCTCTGGAAACACCATATATTTT	CASSLDRGFSGNTIYF
TRBD1	TRBV29-1	TRBJ1-1	once	TGCAGCGTCCTCCGGGACAGGGTGAACACTGAAGCTTTCTTT	CSVLRDRVNTEAFF
TRBD1	TRBV18	TRBJ1-2	few	TGTGCCAGCTCACCCCCGACAGGGCTAAACTATGGCTACACCTTC	CASSPPTGLNYGYTF
TRBD2	TRBV7-9	TRBJ2-7	NA	TGTGCCAGCAGCCGTATCACTAGCGGGCTCTCCTACGAGCAGTACTTC	CASSRITSGLSYEQYF
TRBD1	TRBV6-2/TRBV6-3	TRBJ2-7	few	TGTGCCAGCAGTGACAGGGGACAGCAGTACTTC	CASSDRGQQYF
TRBD1	TRBV24-1	TRBJ1-1	NA	TGTGCCACCAGTGATCCCGAGGGGCAGGGGGCCCCTAAAGCTTTCTTT	CATSDPEGQGAPKAFF